This entry concerns a single T cell receptor beta chain. This CDR3 has 15 residues. Germline loops: CDR1 SGHRS, CDR2 YFSETQ. After removal of 0 bases from V and 0 bases from J, the junction contained 0 bases not matched to a gene. The data derive from a study of blood T cell repertoires in COVID-19. Study summary: The samples span acute and convalescent COVID-19 from the United States, Italy and Spain. Sources were T cells, B-cell-depleted T cells, or PBMCs; the material itself was cDNA or gDNA.

Sequenced by immunoSEQ multiplex PCR; TCRdb stores in-frame clones only, minus some. The sample has 150,000 or so clones, approximately 79% seen once. Sequenced sample: PBMCs or T cells enriched from blood (not recorded which). This chain uses TRBV5-1 with TRBJ1-5; 7 bases are a match to TRBD1. This receptor was identified in a woman aged 45-60 years who had recovered from COVID-19. Here the CDR3 reads CASSLGDSSNQPQHF. The CDR3, as DNA: TGCGCCAGCAGCTTGGGGGACAGTAGCAATCAGCCCCAGCATTTT.